This TCR beta chain was recorded in a study of cytomegalovirus exposure and HLA in healthy donors. Whole-study results and caveats: As immune exposure information, only CMV serostatus was available. TCR beta V- and J-gene trimming, according to a later analysis, was linked to a missense DCLRE1C variant. Association with HLA alleles at 0.05 false discovery rate was found for 15,000 to 20,000 TCR beta sequences in a later analysis.

Points on this clone: What it recognizes is unknown.

This CDR3 comprises 13 residues. CDR1 and CDR2 (germline): GTSNPN, SVGIG (reference sequence). J lost 8 bases, V lost 3 bases, and 2 bases had no gene match. The PCR contained 60 Vbeta and 13 Jbeta primers. The repertoire was sequenced with immunoSEQ multiplex PCR; TCRdb's copy has only in-frame clones and lacks some. The sample has about 97,000 clones; 60% to 80% are singletons. This clonotype was obtained from a male donor in good health and CMV-seropositive. The chain is built from TRBV30 and TRBJ2-1; 12 nucleotides match TRBD2. The sample consisted of PBMCs. The CDR3 DNA is TGTGCCTGGAGGACTAGCGGGAGTGATGAGCAGTTCTTC. This translates into CAWRTSGSDEQFF.